These T cell receptor beta chains were read from a single sample in a study of cytomegalovirus exposure and HLA in healthy donors. The repertoire was sequenced with immunoSEQ multiplex PCR; TCRdb's copy has only in-frame clones and lacks some. Of 90,000 to 130,000 clones listed, approximately 96% are singletons. Input material: PBMCs. The source is a young woman in good health and CMV-seronegative. Each CDR3 is given with its conserved first and last residue. A D gene is named only where the DNA matches it firmly. Size values are once, few and many counts, or a class for expanded clones, and some rows have none.

TRBJ1-2 NA TRBV7-2 TRBD1 CASSTRTGVTQDGYTF TGTGCCAGCAGCACCAGGACAGGGGTGACGCAAGATGGCTACACCTTC
TRBJ2-3 NA TRBV4-1 NA CASSQGPTSTDTQYF TGCGCCAGCAGCCAAGGCCCGACTAGCACAGATACGCAGTATTTT
TRBJ1-5 few TRBV6-1 NA CASSEFGRLNNQPQHF TGTGCCAGCAGTGAATTTGGCAGGTTGAACAATCAGCCCCAGCATTTT
TRBJ1-1 NA TRBV6-1 NA CASQPGRTEAFF TGTGCCAGCCAGCCCGGGAGGACTGAAGCTTTCTTT
TRBJ2-7 NA TRBV2 NA CASRPSDRFEQYF TGTGCCAGCAGACCCTCCGACAGATTCGAGCAGTACTTC
TRBJ1-5 NA TRBV30 TRBD1 CAWSASRDRKHSNQPQHF TGTGCCTGGAGTGCGTCCCGGGACAGGAAACATAGCAATCAGCCCCAGCATTTT
TRBJ2-7 once TRBV5-1 NA CASSLERRGQLPSSYEQYF TGCGCCAGCAGCTTGGAAAGGCGGGGACAGCTGCCGTCCTCCTACGAGCAGTACTTC
TRBJ2-7 NA TRBV28 TRBD2 CASSFAGTIEYF TGTGCCAGCAGTTTTGCCGGGACTATAGAGTACTTC
TRBJ2-5 NA TRBV5-5 NA CASSLDPLETQYF TGTGCCAGCAGCTTGGATCCGTTGGAGACCCAGTACTTC
TRBJ2-5 NA TRBV7-3 NA CASSLTPTSQETQYF TGTGCCAGCAGCTTAACACCGACTAGCCAAGAGACCCAGTACTTC
TRBJ1-3 NA TRBV5-4 NA CASSLARENTIYF TGTGCCAGCAGCTTGGCCAGGGAAAACACCATATATTTT
TRBJ1-2 few TRBV5-5 NA CASSLDGQGGYGYTF TGTGCCAGCAGCTTGGATGGCCAGGGCGGCTATGGCTACACCTTC
TRBJ2-2 NA TRBV7-6 TRBD1 CASSITRTGYNTGELFF TGTGCCAGCAGCATCACGCGGACAGGGTATAACACCGGGGAGCTGTTTTTT
TRBJ1-1 NA TRBV9 TRBD1 CASSHGPGQGTTEAFF TGTGCCAGCAGCCACGGACCGGGACAGGGGACAACTGAAGCTTTCTTT
TRBJ2-4 NA TRBV5-6 NA CASSLIRGSGKNIQYF TGTGCCAGCAGCTTGATCCGGGGGTCGGGCAAAAACATTCAGTACTTC
TRBJ1-2 NA TRBV18 TRBD1 CASSTGGDYGYTF TGTGCCAGCTCCACAGGGGGCGACTATGGCTACACCTTC
TRBJ2-1 NA TRBV10-3 NA CAISDRQANEQFF TGTGCCATCAGTGACAGACAGGCTAATGAGCAGTTCTTC
TRBJ2-7 NA TRBV7-9 TRBD2 CASSRTGTSGYSTYEQYF TGTGCCAGCAGCAGGACCGGGACTAGCGGTTATTCTACCTACGAGCAGTACTTC
TRBJ2-7 NA TRBV5-1 TRBD2 CASSLDPLAVNYEQYF TGCGCCAGCAGCTTGGATCCACTAGCGGTTAACTACGAGCAGTACTTC
TRBJ2-7 NA TRBV4-2 TRBD1 CASSQGTGDYEQYF TGTGCCAGCAGCCAGGGGACAGGGGACTACGAGCAGTACTTC
TRBJ1-1 once TRBV28 NA CASSRTGPPTEAFF TGTGCCAGCAGCCGCACAGGGCCTCCTACTGAAGCTTTCTTT
TRBJ2-1 NA TRBV5-1 TRBD2 CASSPGLAHLDEQFF TGCGCCAGCAGCCCGGGACTAGCCCATCTGGATGAGCAGTTCTTC
TRBJ1-2 NA TRBV18 NA CASSPVEGNYGYTF TGTGCCAGCTCACCGGTGGAGGGGAACTATGGCTACACCTTC
TRBJ1-2 NA TRBV6-5 TRBD1 CASKGAIGYTF TGTGCCAGCAAGGGGGCCATTGGCTACACCTTC
TRBJ2-3 NA TRBV10-3 TRBD2 CAISDLNSGELTDTQYF TGTGCCATCAGCGACCTTAATAGCGGGGAGCTCACAGATACGCAGTATTTT
TRBJ1-2 NA TRBV5-4 NA CASSSFVEGYTF TGTGCCAGCAGCTCCTTTGTAGAAGGCTACACCTTC
TRBJ1-1 NA TRBV4-1 TRBD1 CASSPGGEQVNTEAFF TGCGCCAGCAGCCCAGGGGGCGAACAGGTGAACACTGAAGCTTTCTTT
TRBJ2-3 NA TRBV6-1 TRBD2 CASSETLAGDTQYF TGTGCCAGCAGTGAAACTCTAGCGGGAGATACGCAGTATTTT
TRBJ2-3 NA TRBV9 NA CASSPRTVQLSTDTQYF TGTGCCAGCAGCCCCCGAACAGTTCAACTTAGCACAGATACGCAGTATTTT
TRBJ1-6 NA TRBV11-3 NA CASSSRPGSPLHF TGTGCCAGCAGCTCCCGGCCGGGTTCACCCCTCCACTTT
TRBJ1-4 NA TRBV10-3 NA CAISESGSPTNEKLFF TGTGCCATCAGTGAATCGGGGTCCCCAACTAATGAAAAACTGTTTTTT
TRBJ2-1 once TRBV6-5 NA CASSPRRGKGNEQFF TGTGCCAGCAGTCCCCGCCGGGGGAAAGGGAATGAGCAGTTCTTC
TRBJ1-4 NA TRBV19 NA CASSIPPDEKLFF TGTGCCAGTAGTATCCCTCCGGATGAAAAACTGTTTTTT
TRBJ1-1 NA TRBV18 NA CASSPRDTNTEAFF TGTGCCAGCTCACCCCGGGACACGAACACTGAAGCTTTCTTT
TRBJ1-1 NA TRBV6-5 NA CASSLGQRTEAFF TGTGCCAGCAGCCTAGGCCAGAGGACTGAAGCTTTCTTT
TRBJ1-1 NA TRBV29-1 TRBD1 CSATLKDRVNTEAFF TGCAGCGCGACTCTCAAGGACAGGGTGAACACTGAAGCTTTCTTT
TRBJ2-1 NA TRBV11-2 TRBD2 CASSHHDSSGVYNEQFF TGTGCCAGCAGCCATCATGACTCTAGCGGGGTATACAATGAGCAGTTCTTC
TRBJ1-1 NA TRBV7-2 NA CASSLSPMNTEAFF TGTGCCAGCAGCTTAAGCCCGATGAACACTGAAGCTTTCTTT
TRBJ2-1 NA TRBV19 TRBD2 CASGGLAGRSYNEQFF TGTGCCAGTGGGGGACTAGCGGGGAGGTCCTACAATGAGCAGTTCTTC
TRBJ2-6 NA TRBV18 TRBD1 CASSPSPGQGAAGANVLTF TGTGCCAGCTCACCCTCCCCGGGACAGGGTGCGGCAGGGGCCAACGTCCTGACTTTC
TRBJ2-3 NA TRBV11-1 TRBD1 CASSRRGTGTDTQYF TGTGCCAGCAGCCGCAGGGGGACGGGCACAGATACGCAGTATTTT
TRBJ1-4 NA TRBV15 TRBD1 CASRDRLNEKLFF TGTGCCAGCCGGGACAGACTAAATGAAAAACTGTTTTTT
TRBJ2-7 NA TRBV5-1 TRBD1 CASSLIGTESYEQYF TGCGCCAGCAGCTTGATCGGGACAGAGTCCTACGAGCAGTACTTC
TRBJ2-5 NA TRBV5-8 NA CASSFYAGQETQYF TGTGCCAGCAGCTTCTATGCGGGGCAAGAGACCCAGTACTTC
TRBJ2-2 once TRBV11-3 TRBD2 CASSTTSGGSGELFF TGTGCCAGCAGCACTACTAGCGGGGGATCCGGGGAGCTGTTTTTT
TRBJ2-7 NA TRBV18 NA CASSPGGTYEQYF TGTGCCAGCTCACCTGGCGGAACCTACGAGCAGTACTTC
TRBJ2-7 NA TRBV15 NA CATSGRGGEFYEQYF TGTGCCACCAGCGGTCGTGGTGGGGAGTTCTACGAGCAGTACTTC
TRBJ2-1 once TRBV2 NA CASSRNGGGSYNKQFF TGTGCCAGCAGTCGTAACGGGGGAGGCTCCTACAATAAGCAGTTCTTC
TRBJ1-1 NA TRBV7-6 NA CASSLYSLEAEAFF TGTGCCAGCAGCTTATATTCCCTCGAGGCTGAAGCTTTCTTT
TRBJ2-3 NA TRBV19 TRBD2 CSVGGGVPDTQYF TGTTCTGTGGGCGGGGGGGTCCCAGATACGCAGTATTTT
TRBJ1-4 NA TRBV18 TRBD1 CASSLRQGGHEKLFF TGTGCCAGCTCTCTGCGACAGGGGGGTCATGAAAAACTGTTTTTT
TRBJ2-7 NA TRBV7-3 NA CASAVDSSYEQYF TGTGCCAGCGCGGTTGACAGCTCCTACGAGCAGTACTTC
TRBJ1-1 NA TRBV29-1 NA CSGGRGNTEAFF TGCAGCGGGGGGAGGGGGAACACTGAAGCTTTCTTT